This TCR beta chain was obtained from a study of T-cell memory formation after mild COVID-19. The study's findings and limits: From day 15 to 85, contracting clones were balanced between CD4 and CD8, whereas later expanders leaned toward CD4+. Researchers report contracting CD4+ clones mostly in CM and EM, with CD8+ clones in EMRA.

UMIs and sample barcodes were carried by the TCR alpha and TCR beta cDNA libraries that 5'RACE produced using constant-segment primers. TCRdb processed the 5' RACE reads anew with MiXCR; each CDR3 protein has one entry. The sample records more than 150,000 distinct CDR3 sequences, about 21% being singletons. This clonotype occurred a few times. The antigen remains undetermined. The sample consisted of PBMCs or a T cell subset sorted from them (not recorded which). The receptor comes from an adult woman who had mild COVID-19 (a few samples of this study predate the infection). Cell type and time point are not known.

The CDR3 spells CASSAYRAGELFF. CDR3 coding DNA: TGCGCCAGCAGCGCTTACAGGGCAGGGGAGCTGTTTTTT. J is TRBJ2-2 and V is TRBV4-1; D might be TRBD1 (6 bases). Per germline, CDR1 MGHRA and CDR2 YSYEKL. The CDR3 has 13 amino acids. Trimming removed 5 bases from V and 8 bases from J, with 12 bases in between.